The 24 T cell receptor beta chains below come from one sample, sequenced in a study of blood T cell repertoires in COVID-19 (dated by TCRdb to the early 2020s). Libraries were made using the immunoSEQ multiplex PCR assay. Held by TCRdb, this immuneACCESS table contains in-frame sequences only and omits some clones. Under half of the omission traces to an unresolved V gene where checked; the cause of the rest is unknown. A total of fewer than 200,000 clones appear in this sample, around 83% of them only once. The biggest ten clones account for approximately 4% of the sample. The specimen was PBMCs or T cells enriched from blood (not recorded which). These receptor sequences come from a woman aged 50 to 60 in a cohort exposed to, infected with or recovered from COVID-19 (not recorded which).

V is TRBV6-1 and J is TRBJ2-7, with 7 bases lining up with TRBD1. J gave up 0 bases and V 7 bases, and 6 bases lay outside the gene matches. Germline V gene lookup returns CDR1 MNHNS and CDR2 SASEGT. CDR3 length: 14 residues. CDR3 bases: TGTGCCAGCAATGGACAGGTGATCTCCTACGAGCAGTACTTC. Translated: CASNGQVISYEQYF.

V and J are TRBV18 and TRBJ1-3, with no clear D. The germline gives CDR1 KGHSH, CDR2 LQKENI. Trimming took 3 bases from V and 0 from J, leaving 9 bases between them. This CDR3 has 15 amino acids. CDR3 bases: TGTGCCAGCTCACCCAACGGTATCTCTGGAAACACCATATATTTT. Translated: CASSPNGISGNTIYF.

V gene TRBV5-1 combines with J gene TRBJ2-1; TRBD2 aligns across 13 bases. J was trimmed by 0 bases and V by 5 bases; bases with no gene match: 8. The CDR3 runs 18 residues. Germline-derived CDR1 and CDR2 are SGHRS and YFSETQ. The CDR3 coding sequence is TGCGCCAGCAGGATCGGGACTAGCGGGGTCAGCTCCTACAATGAGCAGTTCTTC. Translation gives CASRIGTSGVSSYNEQFF.

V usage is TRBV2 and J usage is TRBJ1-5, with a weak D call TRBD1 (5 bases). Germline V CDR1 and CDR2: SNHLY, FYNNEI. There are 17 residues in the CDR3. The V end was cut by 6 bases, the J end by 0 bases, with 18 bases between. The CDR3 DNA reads TGTGCCAGCAGCGACGTGGGACTGGGATATAGCAATCAGCCCCAGCATTTT. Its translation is CASSDVGLGYSNQPQHF.

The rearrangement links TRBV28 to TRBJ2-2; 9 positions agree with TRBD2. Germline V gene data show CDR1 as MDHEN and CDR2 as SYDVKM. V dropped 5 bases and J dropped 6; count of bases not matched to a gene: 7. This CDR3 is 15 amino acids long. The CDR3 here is CASSPRTSVSGELFF. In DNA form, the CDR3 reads TGTGCCAGCAGTCCTCGGACTAGCGTATCCGGGGAGCTGTTTTTT.

Written as DNA, the CDR3 is TGTGCCAGCAGCCCACTAAACAGGATCTACGAGCAGTACTTC. Amino acids: CASSPLNRIYEQYF. The chain uses TRBV7-8 and TRBJ2-7; the D gene is possibly TRBD1 (5 bases). CDR1 SGHVS and CDR2 FQNEAQ come from the germline V gene. The V gene lost 5 bases and the J gene lost 3 bases, with 14 bases spanning the gap. This CDR3 comprises 14 residues.

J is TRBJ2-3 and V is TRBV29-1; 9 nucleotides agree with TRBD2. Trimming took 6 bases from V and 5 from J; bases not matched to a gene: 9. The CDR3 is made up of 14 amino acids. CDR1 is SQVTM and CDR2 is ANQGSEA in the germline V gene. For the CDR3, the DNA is TGCAGCGTCGACATAGCGGGAGTTGGAGATACGCAGTATTTT. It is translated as CSVDIAGVGDTQYF.

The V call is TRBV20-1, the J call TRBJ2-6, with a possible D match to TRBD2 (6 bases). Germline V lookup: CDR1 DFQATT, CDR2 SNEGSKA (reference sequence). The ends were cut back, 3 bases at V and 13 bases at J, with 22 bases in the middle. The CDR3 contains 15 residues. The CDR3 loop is CSASNPGAGPAVLTF. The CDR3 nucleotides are TGCAGTGCTAGTAATCCTGGGGCGGGACCGGCGGTCCTGACTTTC.

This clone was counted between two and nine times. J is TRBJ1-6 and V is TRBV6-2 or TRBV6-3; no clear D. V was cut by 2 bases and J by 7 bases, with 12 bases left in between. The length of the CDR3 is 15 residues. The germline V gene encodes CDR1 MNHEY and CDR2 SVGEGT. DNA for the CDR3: TGTGCCAGCAGTTACGGTGGGCAGCCCAATTCACCCCTCCACTTT. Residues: CASSYGGQPNSPLHF.

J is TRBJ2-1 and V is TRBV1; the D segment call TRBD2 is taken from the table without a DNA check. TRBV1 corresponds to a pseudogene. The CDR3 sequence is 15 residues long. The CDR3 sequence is CTSTWTSGREYEQFF. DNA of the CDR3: TGCACCAGCACCTGGACTAGCGGGAGGGAGTATGAGCAGTTCTTC.

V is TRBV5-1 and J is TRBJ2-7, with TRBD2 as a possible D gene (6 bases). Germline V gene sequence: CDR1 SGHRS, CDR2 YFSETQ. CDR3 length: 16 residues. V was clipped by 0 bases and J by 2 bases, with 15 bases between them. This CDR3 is CASSLGSSGEAYEQYF. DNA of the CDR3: TGCGCCAGCAGCTTGGGCTCTTCGGGGGAAGCCTACGAGCAGTACTTC.

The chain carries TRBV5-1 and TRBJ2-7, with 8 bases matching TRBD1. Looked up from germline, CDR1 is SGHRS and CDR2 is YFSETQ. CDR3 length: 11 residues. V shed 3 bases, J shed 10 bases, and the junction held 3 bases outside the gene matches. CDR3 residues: CASSSDRAQYF. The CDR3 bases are TGCGCCAGCAGCTCGGACAGGGCACAGTACTTC.

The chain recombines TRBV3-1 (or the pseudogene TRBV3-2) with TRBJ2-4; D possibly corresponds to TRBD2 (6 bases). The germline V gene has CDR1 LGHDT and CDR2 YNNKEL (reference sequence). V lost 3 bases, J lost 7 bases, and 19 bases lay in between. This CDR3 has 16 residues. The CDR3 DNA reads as TGTGCCAGCAGCCATCCGAAACGCCCCGGGGGTAACATTCAGTACTTC. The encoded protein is CASSHPKRPGGNIQYF.

CDR3 DNA: TGTGCCAGCAGCTTAGTTGGGAGTGCTGGAAACACCATATATTTT. Residues: CASSLVGSAGNTIYF. The chain is built from TRBV7-2 and TRBJ1-3; no clear D gene. The CDR3 is made up of 15 amino acids. The germline V gene has CDR1 SGHTA and CDR2 FQGNSA. Trimming removed 1 base from V and 2 bases from J, with 9 bases in between.

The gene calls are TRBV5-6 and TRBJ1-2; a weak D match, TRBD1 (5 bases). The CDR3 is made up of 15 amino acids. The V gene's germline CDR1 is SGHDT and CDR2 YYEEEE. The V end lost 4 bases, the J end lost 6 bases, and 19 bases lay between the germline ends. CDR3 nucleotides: TGTGCCAGCAGCCTAGGCAGGGCCAGCAGGGATGGCTACACCTTC. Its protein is CASSLGRASRDGYTF.

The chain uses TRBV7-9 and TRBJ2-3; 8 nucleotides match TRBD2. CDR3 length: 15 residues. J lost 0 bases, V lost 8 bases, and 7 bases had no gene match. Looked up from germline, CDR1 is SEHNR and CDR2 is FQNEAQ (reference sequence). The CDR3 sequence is CASFKTSASTDTQYF. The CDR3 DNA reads TGTGCCAGCTTCAAGACTAGCGCTAGCACAGATACGCAGTATTTT. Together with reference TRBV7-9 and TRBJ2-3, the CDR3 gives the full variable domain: DTGVSQNPRHKITKRGQNVTFRCDPISEHNRLYWYRQTLGQGPEFLTYFQNEAQLEKSRLLSDRFSAERPKGSFSTLEIQRTEQGDSAMYLCASFKTSASTDTQYFGPGTRLTVL.

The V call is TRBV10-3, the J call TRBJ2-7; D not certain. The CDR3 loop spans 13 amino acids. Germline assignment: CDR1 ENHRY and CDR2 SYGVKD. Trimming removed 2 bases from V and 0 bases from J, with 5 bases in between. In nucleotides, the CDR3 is TGTGCCATCAGTGAGACGAGCTCCTACGAGCAGTACTTC. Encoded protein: CAISETSSYEQYF.

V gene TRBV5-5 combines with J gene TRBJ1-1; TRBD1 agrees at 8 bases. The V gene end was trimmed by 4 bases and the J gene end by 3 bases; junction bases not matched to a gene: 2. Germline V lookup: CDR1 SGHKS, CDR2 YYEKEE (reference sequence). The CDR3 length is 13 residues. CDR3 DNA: TGTGCCAGCAGCCAGACAGGGGACACTGAAGCTTTCTTT. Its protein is CASSQTGDTEAFF.

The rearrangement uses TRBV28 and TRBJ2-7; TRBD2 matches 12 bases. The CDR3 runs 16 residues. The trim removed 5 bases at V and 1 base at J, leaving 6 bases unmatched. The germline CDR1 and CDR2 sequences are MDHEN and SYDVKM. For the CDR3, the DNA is TGTGCCAGCAGTCAACGACTAGCGGGAGCTTCCTACGAGCAGTACTTC. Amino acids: CASSQRLAGASYEQYF. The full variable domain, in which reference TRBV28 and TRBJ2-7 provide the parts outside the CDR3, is DVKVTQSSRYLVKRTGEKVFLECVQDMDHENMFWYRQDPGLGLRLIYFSYDVKMKEKGDIPEGYSVSREKKERFSLILESASTNQTSMYLCASSQRLAGASYEQYFGPGTRLTVT.

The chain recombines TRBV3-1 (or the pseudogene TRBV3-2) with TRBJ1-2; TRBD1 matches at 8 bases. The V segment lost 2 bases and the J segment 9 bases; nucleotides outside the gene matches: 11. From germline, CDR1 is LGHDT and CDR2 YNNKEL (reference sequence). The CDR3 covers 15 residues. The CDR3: CASSQILGQGTRYTF. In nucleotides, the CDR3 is TGTGCCAGCAGCCAAATTCTAGGACAGGGAACCCGCTACACCTTC.

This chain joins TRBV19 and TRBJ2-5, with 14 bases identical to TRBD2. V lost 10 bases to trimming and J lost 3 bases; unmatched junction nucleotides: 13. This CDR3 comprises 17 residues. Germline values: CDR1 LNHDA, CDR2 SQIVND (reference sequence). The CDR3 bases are TGTGCCACCCGGACTAGCGGGAGGTATTCTTCCAAAGAGACCCAGTACTTC. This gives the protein CATRTSGRYSSKETQYF.

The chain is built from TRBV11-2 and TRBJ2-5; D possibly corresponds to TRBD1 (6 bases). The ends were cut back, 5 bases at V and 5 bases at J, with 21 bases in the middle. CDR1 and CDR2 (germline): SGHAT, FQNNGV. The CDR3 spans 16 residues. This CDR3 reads CASSHASRGREETQYF. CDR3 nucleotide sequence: TGTGCCAGCAGCCACGCGTCCAGGGGTAGGGAGGAGACCCAGTACTTC.

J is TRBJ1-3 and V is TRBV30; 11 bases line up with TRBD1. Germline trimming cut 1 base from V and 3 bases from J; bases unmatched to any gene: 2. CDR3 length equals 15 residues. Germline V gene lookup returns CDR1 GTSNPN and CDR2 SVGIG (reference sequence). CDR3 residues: CAWSGTGGGGNTIYF. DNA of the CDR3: TGTGCCTGGAGTGGGACAGGGGGCGGTGGAAACACCATATATTTT.

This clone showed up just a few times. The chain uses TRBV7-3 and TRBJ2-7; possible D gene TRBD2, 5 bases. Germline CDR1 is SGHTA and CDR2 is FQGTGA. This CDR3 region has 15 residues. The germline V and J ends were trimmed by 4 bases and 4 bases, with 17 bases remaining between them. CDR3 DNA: TGTGCCAGCAGCTCGCCTGAGGGAGTCAGATACGAGCAGTACTTC. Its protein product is CASSSPEGVRYEQYF.